The rows below give T cell receptor beta chains drawn from one sample of a study of cytomegalovirus exposure and HLA in healthy donors. TCRdb's table, derived via immunoSEQ multiplex PCR, lists solely in-frame clones and lacks some. The table has roughly 160,000 clones, around four fifths seen once. What was sequenced was PBMCs. The receptors here all came from a boy aged 2 to 9 in good health and CMV-seronegative. Both conserved end residues are part of each CDR3. The D gene is left open where the match is weak. Size is omitted from some rows. Given values are once, few, many or a class for expanded clones.

j_gene	v_gene	abundance	d_gene	CDR3aa	CDR3nt
TRBJ2-5	TRBV2	-	TRBD2	CASSEALAGRAQYF	TGTGCCAGCAGTGAGGCGCTAGCGGGGAGGGCCCAGTACTTC
TRBJ1-4	TRBV6-5	-	-	CASSRRTVGEKLFF	TGTGCCAGCAGCCGCAGGACAGTTGGAGAAAAACTGTTTTTT
TRBJ1-5	TRBV6-6	-	TRBD1	CASSLTGVSNQPQHF	TGTGCCAGCAGTTTGACAGGGGTTAGCAATCAGCCCCAGCATTTT
TRBJ2-1	TRBV15	-	TRBD2	CATSRLAGSFSYNEQFF	TGTGCCACCAGCAGGCTAGCGGGCAGTTTCTCCTACAATGAGCAGTTCTTC
TRBJ1-2	TRBV27	-	-	CASSPGFYYGYTF	TGTGCCAGCAGTCCCGGTTTTTACTATGGCTACACCTTC
TRBJ2-5	TRBV7-9	few	TRBD2	CASSPRLAGTTPTKETQYF	TGTGCCAGCAGCCCCCGGCTAGCGGGAACTACACCTACCAAAGAGACCCAGTACTTC
TRBJ2-5	TRBV5-5	-	TRBD2	CASSPGGAGETQYF	TGTGCCAGCAGCCCCGGGGGGGCTGGGGAGACCCAGTACTTC
TRBJ2-7	TRBV2	few	-	CASRNSDYEQYF	TGTGCCAGCAGGAATAGCGACTACGAGCAGTACTTC
TRBJ2-5	TRBV5-1	-	TRBD1	CASSRGQPQETQYF	TGCGCCAGCAGCAGGGGACAGCCACAAGAGACCCAGTACTTC
TRBJ2-3	TRBV2	-	-	CASSVLGSTDTQYF	TGTGCCAGCAGTGTCCTAGGTAGCACAGATACGCAGTATTTT
TRBJ2-2	TRBV25-1	-	TRBD1	CASSRPGQGPGELFF	TGTGCCAGCAGTAGACCGGGACAGGGCCCCGGGGAGCTGTTTTTT
TRBJ1-1	TRBV6-6	-	-	CASGTGRDTEAFF	TGTGCCAGCGGCACGGGCAGGGACACTGAAGCTTTCTTT
TRBJ2-2	TRBV30	-	TRBD1	CAWSLLPGTGGTGELFF	TGTGCCTGGAGTTTACTTCCCGGGACAGGGGGGACCGGGGAGCTGTTTTTT
TRBJ2-7	TRBV7-9	-	TRBD2	CASSPQGLAGGVEQYF	TGTGCCAGCAGCCCTCAGGGACTAGCGGGAGGGGTCGAGCAGTACTTC
TRBJ1-1	TRBV9	-	-	CASSVEGDTEAFF	TGTGCCAGCAGCGTAGAAGGGGACACTGAAGCTTTCTTT
TRBJ1-2	TRBV6-5	-	-	CASSYNRVYGYTF	TGTGCCAGCAGTTACAACAGGGTCTATGGCTACACCTTC
TRBJ1-5	TRBV28	-	TRBD1	CASSWGQRKNQPQHF	TGTGCCAGCAGTTGGGGACAGCGGAAAAATCAGCCCCAGCATTTT
TRBJ1-2	TRBV27	-	-	CASSLSLQYLGAYGYTF	TGTGCCAGCAGTTTATCCCTACAATACCTAGGGGCCTATGGCTACACCTTC
TRBJ2-1	TRBV9	-	TRBD2	CASSVGLAEYNEQFF	TGTGCCAGCAGCGTTGGACTAGCGGAATACAATGAGCAGTTCTTC
TRBJ1-5	TRBV18	-	-	CASSPEEGFQPQHF	TGTGCCAGCTCACCGGAGGAGGGGTTTCAGCCCCAGCATTTT
TRBJ2-6	TRBV7-9	-	TRBD1	CASSGQDMSAGANVLTF	TGTGCCAGCAGCGGACAGGATATGAGTGCTGGGGCCAACGTCCTGACTTTC
TRBJ1-2	TRBV5-5	-	TRBD1	CASSLDRANYGYTF	TGTGCCAGCAGCTTAGACAGGGCGAACTATGGCTACACCTTC
TRBJ1-3	TRBV19	once	-	CASGTTGNSGNTIYF	TGTGCCAGTGGGACAACAGGGAACTCTGGAAACACCATATATTTT
TRBJ1-1	TRBV9	-	TRBD1	CASSASGGGTEAFF	TGTGCCAGCAGCGCGTCAGGGGGTGGTACTGAAGCTTTCTTT
TRBJ2-2	TRBV19	-	-	CASSMVSVAGELFF	TGTGCCAGTAGTATGGTTAGCGTTGCCGGGGAGCTGTTTTTT
TRBJ2-3	TRBV7-9	-	-	CAGGGSTDTQYF	TGTGCCGGTGGGGGCAGCACAGATACGCAGTATTTT
TRBJ2-5	TRBV13	-	-	CASSLTGLQETQYF	TGTGCCAGCAGCTTAACCGGACTCCAAGAGACCCAGTACTTC
TRBJ1-6	TRBV5-1	-	TRBD1	CASSFGTGGSPLHF	TGCGCCAGCAGCTTCGGGACAGGGGGATCACCCCTCCACTTT
TRBJ1-1	TRBV7-2	-	-	CASSLALGRGNTEAFF	TGTGCCAGCAGCTTAGCCCTGGGGCGCGGGAACACTGAAGCTTTCTTT
TRBJ1-2	TRBV7-2	-	-	CASSLQGFYGYTF	TGTGCCAGCAGCTTACAGGGGTTCTATGGCTACACCTTC
TRBJ2-5	TRBV2	-	-	CASGFQETQYF	TGTGCCAGCGGCTTCCAAGAGACCCAGTACTTC
TRBJ1-1	TRBV9	few	-	CASSVGVMDEAFF	TGTGCCAGCAGCGTCGGGGTGATGGACGAAGCTTTCTTT
TRBJ2-2	TRBV19	once	-	CASSIRETGELFF	TGTGCCAGTAGTATACGCGAGACCGGGGAGCTGTTTTTT
TRBJ2-5	TRBV29-1	-	TRBD1	CSVEVLGTGGKETQYF	TGCAGCGTTGAAGTCCTCGGGACAGGGGGAAAGGAGACCCAGTACTTC
TRBJ2-5	TRBV5-4	-	TRBD2	CAGGLAGDETQYF	TGTGCCGGGGGACTAGCGGGAGATGAGACCCAGTACTTC
TRBJ1-3	TRBV10-3	-	-	CAIRQGALSGNTIYF	TGTGCCATCAGACAGGGTGCTCTCTCTGGAAACACCATATATTTT
TRBJ2-1	TRBV5-4	-	TRBD2	CASSAGPPAGRDGNEQFF	TGTGCCAGCAGCGCCGGCCCCCCAGCGGGGAGGGACGGCAATGAGCAGTTCTTC
TRBJ2-3	TRBV10-3	few	-	CAISVQEYTDTQYF	TGTGCCATCAGTGTCCAGGAATACACAGATACGCAGTATTTT
TRBJ1-2	TRBV19	-	TRBD1	CASSTQPGTGSGYTF	TGTGCCAGTAGCACCCAACCCGGGACAGGGAGCGGCTACACCTTC
TRBJ1-2	TRBV5-1	-	TRBD1	CASSLTGDYGYTF	TGCGCCAGCAGTCTCACAGGGGACTATGGCTACACCTTC
TRBJ2-3	TRBV5-6	-	-	CASSLEGGGSTDTQYF	TGTGCCAGCAGCTTGGAGGGAGGGGGTAGCACAGATACGCAGTATTTT
TRBJ1-1	TRBV7-6	-	-	CASSLAPDTEAFF	TGTGCCAGCAGCTTAGCGCCGGACACTGAAGCTTTCTTT
TRBJ1-1	TRBV19	-	-	CASSNPGLLNTEAFF	TGTGCCAGTAGTAACCCCGGACTCTTGAACACTGAAGCTTTCTTT
TRBJ2-3	TRBV27	-	TRBD2	CASSLSPSGDTDTQYF	TGTGCCAGCAGTTTATCACCTAGCGGGGACACAGATACGCAGTATTTT
TRBJ2-7	TRBV15	-	-	CATSRAFGNEQYF	TGTGCCACCAGCAGAGCATTCGGGAACGAGCAGTACTTC
TRBJ1-5	TRBV12-5	-	TRBD1	CATSEGQYSNQPQHF	TGTGCTACCTCAGAGGGACAGTATAGCAATCAGCCCCAGCATTTT
TRBJ2-2	TRBV10-3	-	-	CAISVLGVGGELFF	TGTGCCATCAGTGTTTTAGGGGTCGGCGGGGAGCTGTTTTTT